This T cell receptor (beta chain) comes out of a study of beta chain features in type 1 diabetes. Whole-study results and caveats: VDJ junctions from patients with type 1 diabetes contained fewer insertions and more deletions. In every one of the four CD4+ subsets, TCRB CDR3s were moderately but significantly shorter in Type 1 diabetes patients.

The isolated RNA, all of it, was reverse transcribed, so expressed TCRB transcripts were what got sequenced. Assay: immunoSEQ multiplex PCR; the TCRdb copy retains only in-frame clones and omits some. The sample includes 240,000 or so clones, roughly 30% of them seen just once. Populations isolated by sorting all had purity greater than 95%. Regarding this clone: Its matching antigen is unknown.

From germline, CDR1 is SGHTA and CDR2 FQGNSA. V shed 1 base and J shed 2 bases, with 11 bases lying between them. There are 15 residues in the CDR3. Sequencing used central memory CD4+ T cells from blood. The clonotype was recovered from a man aged 25-45 years in good health. The V call is TRBV7-2, the J call TRBJ1-1, with a possible D match to TRBD1 (5 bases). This CDR3 is CASSLVGTANTEAFF. CDR3 nucleotide sequence: TGTGCCAGCAGCTTAGTAGGGACGGCTAACACTGAAGCTTTCTTT.